The present TCR beta chain was sequenced within a study of post-analysis software for immune sequencing data. The study's findings and limits: The F measure placed samples prepared in the same batch into strongly shared clusters. There were a handful of TRBV segments more frequent in patients than controls, and TRBV5-6, TRBV5-1 and TRBV20-1 were among them. Significantly decreased normalized Chao1 diversity was recorded for multiple sclerosis patients relative to controls.

Presence of unique molecular identifiers characterized the TCR beta cDNA libraries. TCRdb ran MiXCR on the PCR reads and lists one entry per CDR3 protein. Of 650,000 to 850,000 distinct CDR3 sequences listed, 35% to 55% are singletons. The CDR3 is 14 residues long. Looked up from germline, CDR1 is SGHTA and CDR2 is FQGNSA. With 7 bases clipped from V and 0 bases from J, the junction kept 3 bases outside the gene matches. A note on this clonotype: The antigen is not known.

The sample comprised blood. The sequence was obtained from a girl aged 5 to 17 with multiple sclerosis. This chain uses TRBV7-2 with TRBJ2-3, with TRBD2 matching 8 bases. The CDR3 protein is CASTSGFSTDTQYF. The CDR3 DNA reads as TGTGCCAGCACTAGCGGGTTTAGCACAGATACGCAGTATTTT.